Here is one T cell receptor beta chain with its context. Its cognate antigen has yet to be identified. No much larger clone exists at a distance of one base, and base qualities are not known. The data are from a study of T cell responses to AZD1222 COVID-19 vaccine (TCRdb year 2021). Some background on the complete study: Because spike-specific TCR depth and breadth did not differ between the two schedules, AZD1222 recipients who got a second dose at roughly 4 weeks were pooled with those who got a second dose at roughly 12 weeks. A total of 233 trial participants underwent TCR sequencing, of whom around 210 had received two doses of AZD1222 and 26 had received two doses of the MenACWY control vaccine. Trial participants were enrolled by age into subgroups of 18-55, 56-69 and 70-plus years, and around 140, 26 and 57 TCR-sequenced participants, respectively, were included in these subgroups.

Read against the paper, the sample's time point label means: baseline before first vaccination. Samples from vaccinated people were obtained from the UK trials COV001 and COV002, which included a single-blind randomized controlled phase 2/3 trial of AZD1222 (ChAdOx1 nCoV-19) in healthy adults. For TCRbeta chain sequencing, PBMC samples were collected from trial participants at day 0 and at day 28 after the second dose. The CDR3 regions of human TCRbeta chains were subjected to immunosequencing. The study's own analysis went as follows. TCRs in the repertoires were compared against a reference library of SARS-CoV-2-specific TCRs that had been generated with the MIRA antigen-specificity platform. Breadth was defined as the fraction of unique TCRs that were SARS-CoV-2-associated, and depth was defined as the fraction of total T cells that were SARS-CoV-2-associated. Using the MIRA data, each spike-specific TCR was mapped to the spike region that the TCR reacts to and placed in a CD4 or CD8 class. Log10-transformed breadth and depth values were compared by one-way ANOVA with Sidak's multiple comparisons tests. This is the immuneACCESS table as TCRdb keeps it, with only in-frame sequences that have V and J called. A part of the clones is gone; compared with another copy, unresolved V genes explain less than half, and the rest is unexplained. D and trimming come from the DNA, and the V and J calls and clone size come from that table. In this sample the table shows some 150,000 clones, around 89% of which occur a single time. The ten most abundant clones make up approximately 2.3% of the sample.

The study at large found these results: After two AZD1222 doses, spike-specific TCR breadth and depth were significantly higher than at day 0 and than in MenACWY recipients. The vaccine-associated CD4 TCRs covered the entire spike protein, and the dominant responses fell in regions 160-218 and 743-854. In the small 56-69-year group, the increase in depth fell short of significance, most likely because of low power. Nearly half of unique spike-specific TCRs reportedly recognized epitopes outside regions mutated in the B.1.351 and B.1.1.7 variants. Participants were mostly white British, with more females than males. The authors suggested clonal diversity may have been underestimated. Conclusions about previously exposed vaccinees are limited, since just five or six AZD1222 recipients were seropositive for SARS-CoV-2 at baseline. Because no day 14 peak-response samples were available, the repertoires could be characterized only after the peak T cell response.

Sequencing used peripheral blood, obtained on day 0 of AZD1222 vaccination. The receptor was derived from an adult in good health.

The CDR3 sequence is CASSIQTGRLTYEQYF. The sequenced DNA is TGTGCCAGCAGCATACAGACAGGGAGGCTAACCTACGAGCAGTACTTC. The chain is encoded by TRBV13 joined to TRBJ2-7, with TRBD1 as a weak D call on 7 bases. The germline V gene (reference sequence) gives CDR1 as PRHDT and CDR2 as FYEKMQ. The CDR3 goes from the cysteine to the phenylalanine over 16 residues. The retained sequence is limited to the CDR3, 48 bases, with the frame set at the first base. Deletion took 5 bases off V and 2 bases off J, with a span of 19 bases between the germline ends.